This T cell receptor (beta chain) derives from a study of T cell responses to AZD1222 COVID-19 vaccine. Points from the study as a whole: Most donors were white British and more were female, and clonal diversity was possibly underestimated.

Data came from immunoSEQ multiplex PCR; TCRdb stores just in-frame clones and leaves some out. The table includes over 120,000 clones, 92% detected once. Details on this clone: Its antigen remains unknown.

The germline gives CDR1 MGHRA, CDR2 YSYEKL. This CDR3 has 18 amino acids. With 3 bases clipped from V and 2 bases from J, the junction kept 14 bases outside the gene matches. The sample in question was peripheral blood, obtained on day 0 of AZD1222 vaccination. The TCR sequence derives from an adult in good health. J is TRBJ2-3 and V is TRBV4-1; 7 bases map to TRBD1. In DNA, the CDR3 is TGCGCCAGCAGCCAGAATGTTGAGACAGGGATGCTCACAGATACGCAGTATTTT. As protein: CASSQNVETGMLTDTQYF.